Sequencing of this T cell receptor (beta chain) was carried out in a study of beta chain features in type 1 diabetes (dated by TCRdb to the late 2010s). For the study in its entirety: Patients and healthy donors did not differ in mean age, gender distribution, total cell number or subset yield. Across all samples, fewer than 110,000,000 sorted cells were examined, and cell number per subset correlated strongly with RNA yield. In the study, recently diagnosed type 1 diabetes patients and matched healthy donors were compared on the TCRB repertoires of their sorted circulating CD4+ T cell subsets. Naive and central memory subsets were obtained from all 30 or so donors, but regulatory and stem cell-like memory subsets were isolated from only 8 patients and roughly eight healthy donors. Overall study results and their limits: Because cDNA rather than genomic DNA was sequenced, highly expressing activated cells could have been over-represented, although no difference in activation and CD3 levels was found between groups. HLA sub-analyses involved small numbers of individuals, so any influence of HLA type on TCRB rearrangement remained unresolved. Patients with type 1 diabetes made fewer insertions and deleted more nucleotides at VDJ recombination sites, implying thymic rearrangement abnormalities. PCR may preferentially amplify shorter templates, but because patient and control samples were amplified and corrected together, any resulting skew would affect both groups equally. Naive, central memory and regulatory TCRB repertoires appeared to be more alike among patients than among healthy donors. Type 1 diabetes patients showed a moderate but significant shortening of TCRB CDR3 length in all four CD4+ subsets.

Each donor gave one peripheral blood draw, averaging roughly 100 mL, which was collected into heparinised tubes. Naive, central memory, regulatory and stem cell-like memory CD4+ T cells were sorted on a BD FACSAria II using a panel including CD45RO, CCR7, CD25, CD127, CD95 and CD27. Every sorted population had a purity above 95%. PBMCs were separated immediately by Lymphoprep density gradient centrifugation and were stained directly, without being cultured. So that batch effects would be minimized, each experiment stained and sorted samples in pairs, pairing one healthy donor with one patient. In the germline V gene, CDR1 corresponds to LGHNA and CDR2 to YSLEER. Trimming at the junction amounts to 4 bases on V and 2 bases on J, and the germline ends lie 9 bases apart. The CDR3, cysteine through phenylalanine, is 14 amino acids long. The read is trimmed to its CDR3 DNA, 42 bases read in frame from base 1.

The entire amount of isolated RNA was reverse transcribed using the High Capacity cDNA Reverse Transcription Kit, so the sequenced TCRB transcripts were expressed ones. Deep immunoSEQ sequencing was applied to naive, central memory and regulatory T cell samples, giving an average of roughly 3.5 million total reads per sample. Sorted cells were lysed in RLT buffer, and RNA was extracted using DNase-treated RNeasy Micro or Mini kits according to cell number. To prevent cross-contamination, each cell subset was processed individually, whereas patient and healthy donor samples were processed jointly. The immunoSEQ multiplex PCR was used to amplify TCRB sequences from cDNA, generating 87-bp fragments that spanned the CDR3 region. Sequencing of the amplicons was done on the Illumina HiSeq platform. The authors' pipeline ran thus. PCR bias was corrected computationally using synthetic template baselines, and reads within Hamming distance 2 were collapsed, with unmergeable singletons discarded. By aligning reads against IMGT, V, D and J genes, CDR3 length, and insertions or deletions at six rearrangement sites were assigned. Within each subset, clonotype counts were normalized to sorted cell number, after which true diversity and Gini coefficients were computed with the tcR R package. The overlap coefficient, calculated on TCRB nucleotide sequences, was used to measure repertoire sharing. Entries here come from immuneACCESS through TCRdb and include only in-frame sequences with V and J called. Some clones fail to appear in such tables; in the studies checked, an unresolved V gene covers under half of the shortfall, and the cause of the remainder is unknown. V and J calls and clone size are given by that table; D and trimming were obtained from the DNA. The sample table shows about 340,000 clones, and approximately 9.7% are seen once. The ten largest clones add up to 0.9% to 1.1% of the sample.

Comment on this clone: Its antigen is not yet known. No qualities accompany the bases; no much larger clone lies one base away.

The sample taken for sequencing was central memory CD4+ T cells from blood. This sequence was found in a man aged 25 to 45 with type 1 diabetes. The rearranged segments are TRBV4-3 and TRBJ2-4; the D gene is perhaps TRBD2, on 5 matching bases. The CDR3 has the sequence CASSLSGPKNIQYF. The nucleotides are TGCGCCAGCAGCCTCAGCGGACCCAAAAACATTCAGTACTTC.